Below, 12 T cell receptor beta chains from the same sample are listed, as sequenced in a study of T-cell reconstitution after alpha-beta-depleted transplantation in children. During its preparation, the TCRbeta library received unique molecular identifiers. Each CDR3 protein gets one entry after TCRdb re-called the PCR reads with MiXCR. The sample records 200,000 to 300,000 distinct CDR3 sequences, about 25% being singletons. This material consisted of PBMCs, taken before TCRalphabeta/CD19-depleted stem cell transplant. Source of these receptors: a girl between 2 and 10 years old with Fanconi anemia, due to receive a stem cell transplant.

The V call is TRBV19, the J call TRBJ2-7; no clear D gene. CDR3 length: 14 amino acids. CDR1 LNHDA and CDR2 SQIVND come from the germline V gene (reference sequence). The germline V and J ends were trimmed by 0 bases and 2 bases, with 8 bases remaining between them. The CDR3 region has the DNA TGTGCCAGTAGTATAGATCTTGAGGCCTACGAGCAGTACTTC. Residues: CASSIDLEAYEQYF.

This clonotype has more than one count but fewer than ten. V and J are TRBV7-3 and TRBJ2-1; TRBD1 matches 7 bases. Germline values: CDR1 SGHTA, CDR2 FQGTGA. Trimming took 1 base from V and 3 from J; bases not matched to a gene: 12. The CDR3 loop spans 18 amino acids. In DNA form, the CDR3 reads TGTGCCAGCAGCTTAAAGCCACCGACAGGGATACACTACAATGAGCAGTTCTTC. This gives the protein CASSLKPPTGIHYNEQFF.

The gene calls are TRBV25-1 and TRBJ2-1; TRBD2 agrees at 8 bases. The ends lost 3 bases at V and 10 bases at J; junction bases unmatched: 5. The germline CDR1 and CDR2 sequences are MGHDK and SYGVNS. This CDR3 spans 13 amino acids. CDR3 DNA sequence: TGTGCCAGCAGTGACTCACTAGCGGCCGAGCAGTTCTTC. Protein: CASSDSLAAEQFF.

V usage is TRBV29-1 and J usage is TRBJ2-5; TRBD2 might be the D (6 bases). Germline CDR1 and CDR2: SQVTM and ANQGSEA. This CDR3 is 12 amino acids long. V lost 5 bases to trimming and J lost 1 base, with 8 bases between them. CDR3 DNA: TGCAGCGTTTGGGACTTCCAAGAGACCCAGTACTTC. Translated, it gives CSVWDFQETQYF.

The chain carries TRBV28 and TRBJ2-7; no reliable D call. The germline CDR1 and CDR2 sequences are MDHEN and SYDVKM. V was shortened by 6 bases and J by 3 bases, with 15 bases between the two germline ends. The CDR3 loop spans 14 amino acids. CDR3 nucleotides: TGTGCCAGCAGCCGCTTAGCATACGGCTACGAGCAGTACTTC. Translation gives CASSRLAYGYEQYF.

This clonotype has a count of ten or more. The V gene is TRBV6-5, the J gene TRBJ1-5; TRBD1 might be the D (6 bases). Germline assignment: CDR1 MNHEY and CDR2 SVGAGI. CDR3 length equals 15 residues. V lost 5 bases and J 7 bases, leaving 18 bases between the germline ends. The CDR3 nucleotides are TGTGCCAGCAGTCCGCGAGAGAGGGGGTGGCAGCCCCAGCATTTT. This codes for CASSPRERGWQPQHF.

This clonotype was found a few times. The CDR3: CSVEAGRTGELFF. CDR3 nucleotides: TGCAGCGTTGAGGCAGGGAGGACCGGGGAGCTGTTTTTT. V usage is TRBV29-1 and J usage is TRBJ2-2, with D perhaps TRBD2 (6 bases). The germline V gene has CDR1 SQVTM and CDR2 ANQGSEA. V lost 3 bases and J lost 5, with 10 bases in between. The CDR3 totals 13 residues.

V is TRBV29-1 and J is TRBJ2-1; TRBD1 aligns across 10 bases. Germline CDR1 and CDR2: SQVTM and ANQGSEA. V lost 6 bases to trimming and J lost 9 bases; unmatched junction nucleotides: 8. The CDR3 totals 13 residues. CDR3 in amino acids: CSVGSGTGAEQFF. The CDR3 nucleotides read TGCAGCGTGGGCAGTGGGACAGGGGCTGAGCAGTTCTTC.

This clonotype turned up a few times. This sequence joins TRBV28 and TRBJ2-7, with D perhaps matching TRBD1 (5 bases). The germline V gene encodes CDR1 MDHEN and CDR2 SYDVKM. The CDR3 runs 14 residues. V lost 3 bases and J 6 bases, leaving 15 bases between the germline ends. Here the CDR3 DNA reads TGTGCCAGCAGTTTTCAGGGCCTTGGTAGCGAGCAGTACTTC. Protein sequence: CASSFQGLGSEQYF. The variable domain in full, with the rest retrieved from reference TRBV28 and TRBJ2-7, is DVKVTQSSRYLVKRTGEKVFLECVQDMDHENMFWYRQDPGLGLRLIYFSYDVKMKEKGDIPEGYSVSREKKERFSLILESASTNQTSMYLCASSFQGLGSEQYFGPGTRLTVT.

As DNA, the CDR3 is TGCAGTGCTAGCTCCTACAATGAGCAGTTCTTC. This sequence encodes CSASSYNEQFF. V and J are TRBV20-1 and TRBJ2-1; D ambiguous. The CDR3 totals 11 residues. The ends were cut back, 3 bases at V and 0 bases at J, with 0 bases in the middle. Germline V CDR1 and CDR2: DFQATT, SNEGSKA (reference sequence).

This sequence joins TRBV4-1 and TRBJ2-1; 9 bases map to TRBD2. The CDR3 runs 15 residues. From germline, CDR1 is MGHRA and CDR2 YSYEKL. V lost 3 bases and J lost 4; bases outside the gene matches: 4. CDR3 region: CASSQGGGEYNEQFF. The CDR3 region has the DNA TGCGCCAGCAGCCAGGGCGGGGGGGAATACAATGAGCAGTTCTTC.

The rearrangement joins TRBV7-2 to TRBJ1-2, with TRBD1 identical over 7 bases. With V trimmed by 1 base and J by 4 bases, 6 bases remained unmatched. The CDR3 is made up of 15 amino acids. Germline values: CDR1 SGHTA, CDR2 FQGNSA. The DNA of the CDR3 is TGTGCCAGCAGCTTAGGAACCAGGGGGGGCTATGGCTACACCTTC. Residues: CASSLGTRGGYGYTF.